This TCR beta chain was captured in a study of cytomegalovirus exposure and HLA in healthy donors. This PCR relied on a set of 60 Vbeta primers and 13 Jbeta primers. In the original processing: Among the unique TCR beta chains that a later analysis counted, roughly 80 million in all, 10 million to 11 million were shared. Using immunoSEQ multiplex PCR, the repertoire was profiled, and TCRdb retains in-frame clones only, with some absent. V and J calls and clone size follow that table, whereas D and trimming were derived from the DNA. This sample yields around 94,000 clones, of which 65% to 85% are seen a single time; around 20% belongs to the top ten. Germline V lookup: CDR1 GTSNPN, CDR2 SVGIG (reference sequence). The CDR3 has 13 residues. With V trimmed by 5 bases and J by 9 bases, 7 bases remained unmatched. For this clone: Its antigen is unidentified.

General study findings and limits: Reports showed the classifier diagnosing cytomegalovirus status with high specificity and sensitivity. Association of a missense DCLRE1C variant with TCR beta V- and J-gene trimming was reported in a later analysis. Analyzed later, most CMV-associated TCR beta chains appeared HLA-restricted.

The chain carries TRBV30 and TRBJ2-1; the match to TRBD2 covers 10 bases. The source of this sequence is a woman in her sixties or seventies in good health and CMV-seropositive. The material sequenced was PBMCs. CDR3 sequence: CAWVLAGVGEQFF. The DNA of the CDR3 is TGTGCCTGGGTTCTAGCGGGAGTAGGTGAGCAGTTCTTC.